These T cell receptor beta chains were read from a single sample in a study of shared clonotypes between healthy human individuals. Using immunoSEQ multiplex PCR, the repertoire was profiled, and TCRdb retains in-frame clones only, with some absent. The repertoire holds about 1.1 million clones, 78% seen once, with 0.5% to 0.65% in the top ten. The sample comprised memory CD4+ T cells from PBMCs. The origin of the receptors is a man in his late teens or twenties in good health. Some clones in this sample may be carry-over from other donors' samples. Both conserved end residues are trimmed from each CDR3.

>TRBV5-1|TRBJ2-5
ASSHGLSTNQETQY
>TRBV9|TRBJ2-7
ASSPDRTYEQY
>TRBV7-8|TRBJ2-5
ASSLPGVETQY
>TRBV5-1|TRBJ2-2
ASSHGQNTGELF
>TRBV7-3|TRBJ2-5
ASSSHPGVAETQY
>TRBV2|TRBJ1-5
ALGVGGGNQPQH
>TRBV5-4|TRBJ2-3
ASSPRTSGSTDTQY
>TRBV6-6|TRBJ1-2
ASSEDRANGYT
>TRBV5-4|TRBJ1-2
ASSLYVGQANYGYT
>TRBV28|TRBJ2-6
ASNPGLTNSGANVLT
>TRBV28|TRBJ2-4
ASSFWTKGAKNIQY
>TRBV4-1|TRBJ1-4
ASSQVEGADEKLF
>TRBV28|TRBJ1-1
ASSPQGGTEAF
>TRBV27|TRBJ2-4
ASAQGGIGAKNIQY
>TRBV7-9|TRBJ2-1
ASSLAVHEQF
>TRBV9|TRBJ1-1
ASSPGTGVHTEAF
>TRBV19|TRBJ1-4
ASTEQGAREKLF
>TRBV2|TRBJ2-3
ASSGRTSGPGDTQY
>TRBV30|TRBJ1-4
AWSPGGSNEKLF
>TRBV7-2|TRBJ1-1
ASSLDPGTEAF
>TRBV9|TRBJ1-2
ASSARQGPNYGYT
>TRBV18|TRBJ2-5
ASSPPGQLKETQY
>TRBV10-3|TRBJ1-1
AISNSANTEAF
>TRBV4-2|TRBJ2-1
ASSLAGGGDEQF
>TRBV9|TRBJ2-5
ASTSGLDGAQY
>TRBV7-3|TRBJ2-5
ASSRTSEATQY
>TRBV5-4|TRBJ2-1
ASERQGSSYNEQF
>TRBV27|TRBJ2-7
ASSRRLAGRYEQY
>TRBV10-1|TRBJ1-2
AHTPGRFLEVGYT